What follows are 20 T cell receptor beta chains derived from one specimen sequenced in a study of T cell responses to AZD1222 COVID-19 vaccine. Only in-frame clones appear in the TCRdb table, and some are missing; sequencing was by immunoSEQ multiplex PCR. The sample lists 200,000 to 250,000 clones; about 93% were seen once. Source: peripheral blood, taken on day 0 of MenACWY control vaccination. These receptors came from an adult in good health.

Comments on this clone: Other DNA sequences in this specimen translate into the identical CDR3. This chain joins TRBV18 and TRBJ1-1; 7 bases align to TRBD1. V dropped 1 base and J dropped 3; count of bases not matched to a gene: 2. This CDR3 contains 14 residues. Germline CDR1 and CDR2: KGHSH and LQKENI. CDR3 loop: CASSPQGADTEAFF. The CDR3 nucleotides are TGTGCCAGCTCACCACAGGGGGCCGACACTGAAGCTTTCTTT.

The CDR3 DNA sequence: TGCGCCAGCAGCTTGGGACAGGGCGCGGTTGAAAAACTGTTTTTT. Its protein product is CASSLGQGAVEKLFF. V and J are TRBV5-1 and TRBJ1-4, with 7 bases fitting TRBD1. The trim removed 0 bases at V and 7 bases at J, leaving 6 bases unmatched. CDR3 length: 15 residues. From germline, CDR1 is SGHRS and CDR2 YFSETQ.

The chain uses TRBV19 and TRBJ1-6; TRBD1 might be the D (5 bases). V was pared by 2 bases and J by 9 bases, with 20 bases between. The CDR3 runs 17 residues. Germline CDR1 reads LNHDA; CDR2 reads SQIVND (reference sequence). The CDR3 region has the DNA TGTGCCAGTAGTATAACCCCCCAGGGCCAGGCGGGTTCACCCCTCCACTTT. Translated: CASSITPQGQAGSPLHF. The whole variable domain, remainder taken from reference TRBV19 and TRBJ1-6, is DGGITQSPKYLFRKEGQNVTLSCEQNLNHDAMYWYRQDPGQGLRLIYYSQIVNDFQKGDIAEGYSVSREKKESFPLTVTSAQKNPTAFYLCASSITPQGQAGSPLHFGNGTRLTVT.

The chain employs TRBV2 and TRBJ1-3; 12 bases fit TRBD1. Losses at the gene ends were 4 bases for V and 1 base for J; bases not matched to a gene: 8. The germline CDR1 and CDR2 sequences are SNHLY and FYNNEI. CDR3 length: 18 residues. The CDR3 region has the DNA TGTGCCAGCAGTGCGATCGGGACAGGGGGCAGTTCTGGAAACACCATATATTTT. Translated: CASSAIGTGGSSGNTIYF.

V is TRBV19 and J is TRBJ1-6, with D uncertain. This CDR3 region has 12 residues. Germline V gives CDR1 LNHDA, CDR2 SQIVND (reference sequence). V was shortened by 1 base and J by 7 bases, with 2 bases between the two germline ends. The DNA for the CDR3 is TGTGCCAGTAGTATAGGAAATTCACCCCTCCACTTT. Encoded protein: CASSIGNSPLHF.

This chain links TRBV3-1 (or the pseudogene TRBV3-2) with TRBJ2-6, with a tentative D call TRBD2 (6 bases). The CDR3 is 16 residues long. Trimming took off 4 bases at V and 0 bases at J, with 10 bases between the two ends. The germline V gene has CDR1 LGHDT and CDR2 YNNKEL (reference sequence). CDR3 in amino acids: CASSRGLISGANVLTF. DNA of the CDR3: TGTGCCAGCAGCCGGGGACTGATCTCTGGGGCCAACGTCCTGACTTTC.

In this sample, this clone turned up once. The chain has TRBV6-5 and TRBJ1-6; D is possibly TRBD1 (6 bases). The CDR3 has 14 amino acids. Germline V gene data show CDR1 as MNHEY and CDR2 as SVGAGI. The V gene lost 6 bases and the J gene lost 4 bases, with 10 bases spanning the gap. The CDR3 nucleotides are TGTGCCAGCAGGGTCCAGGGGTATAATTCACCCCTCCACTTT. Amino acids: CASRVQGYNSPLHF.

The V call is TRBV5-1, the J call TRBJ2-5; D not certain. V was cut by 1 base and J by 2 bases, with 3 bases left in between. Per germline, CDR1 SGHRS and CDR2 YFSETQ. This CDR3 spans 12 amino acids. The CDR3 DNA reads TGCGCCAGCAGCTTGCGGCAAGAGACCCAGTACTTC. Translation gives CASSLRQETQYF.

This chain uses TRBV2 with TRBJ1-6; no firm D call. Germline CDR1 reads SNHLY; CDR2 reads FYNNEI. The CDR3 totals 16 residues. Trimming removed 5 bases at V and 7 bases at J, with 18 bases between. The CDR3 bases are TGTGCCAGCAGTCCCCTCTTGGGGTTTGGAAATTCACCCCTCCACTTT. Protein product: CASSPLLGFGNSPLHF. The complete variable domain, with remaining parts taken from reference TRBV2 and TRBJ1-6, reads EPEVTQTPSHQVTQMGQEVILRCVPISNHLYFYWYRQILGQKVEFLVSFYNNEISEKSEIFDDQFSVERPDGSNFTLKIRSTKLEDSAMYFCASSPLLGFGNSPLHFGNGTRLTVT.

The chain recombines TRBV18 with TRBJ2-1, with 12 positions matching TRBD2. This CDR3 contains 16 residues. The trim removed 4 bases at V and 6 bases at J, leaving 7 bases unmatched. The germline CDR1 and CDR2 sequences are KGHSH and LQKENI. CDR3 sequence reads: CASSRGASGGANEQFF. As DNA, the CDR3 is TGTGCCAGCTCACGCGGTGCTAGCGGGGGGGCCAATGAGCAGTTCTTC.

V gene TRBV19 combines with J gene TRBJ1-1; 9 bases map to TRBD1. Germline CDR1 and CDR2: LNHDA and SQIVND (reference sequence). J lost 1 base, V lost 1 base, and 4 bases had no gene match. This CDR3 is built from 16 residues. The CDR3: CASSIGWGQGNTEAFF. In DNA form, the CDR3 reads TGTGCCAGTAGTATAGGTTGGGGACAGGGGAACACTGAAGCTTTCTTT.

This clone came up a few times. The genes are TRBV5-8 and TRBJ1-4; 9 bases match TRBD1. Trimming removed 4 bases from V and 4 bases from J; junction bases left unmatched: 2. The CDR3 covers 14 residues. CDR1 SGHTS and CDR2 YDEGEE come from the germline V gene. The CDR3 coding sequence is TGTGCCAGCAGCGAGACAGGGGGTAATGAAAAACTGTTTTTT. Translated, it gives CASSETGGNEKLFF. Full variable domain (outside the CDR3, taken from reference TRBV5-8 and TRBJ1-4): EAGVTQSPTHLIKTRGQQATLRCSPISGHTSVYWYQQALGLGLQFLLWYDEGEERNRGNFPPRFSGRQFPNYSSELNVNALELEDSALYLCASSETGGNEKLFFGSGTQLSVL.

The chain has TRBV7-2 and TRBJ2-1, with 11 bases aligning to TRBD2. Germline V lookup: CDR1 SGHTA, CDR2 FQGNSA. J was trimmed by 4 bases and V by 6 bases; bases with no gene match: 5. The CDR3 runs to 15 residues. This chain's CDR3 is CASSSASGGYNEQFF. In DNA, the CDR3 is TGTGCCAGCAGTTCAGCTAGCGGGGGGTACAATGAGCAGTTCTTC.

The gene calls are TRBV30 and TRBJ1-5; D might be TRBD1 (6 bases). The V end lost 2 bases, the J end lost 2 bases, and 22 bases lay between the germline ends. This CDR3 spans 18 amino acids. In germline, CDR1 is GTSNPN, CDR2 SVGIG (reference sequence). DNA of the CDR3: TGTGCCTGGAGTAAACCGGGACAACTATTTCCCGGCAATCAGCCCCAGCATTTT. Its translation is CAWSKPGQLFPGNQPQHF.

Concerning this clone: The sample contains more than one DNA sequence encoding this CDR3. V usage is TRBV5-4 and J usage is TRBJ1-1; no clear D. The germline gives CDR1 SGHNT, CDR2 YYREEE (reference sequence). The CDR3 consists of 14 residues. Trimming took off 0 bases at V and 1 base at J, with 7 bases between the two ends. The CDR3 nucleotides read TGTGCCAGCAGCTTGGGTGGTGCGAACACTGAAGCTTTCTTT. Translation: CASSLGGANTEAFF.

V usage is TRBV11-2 and J usage is TRBJ2-2; D is ambiguous. With 6 bases removed from V and 8 bases from J, the gap between germline ends came to 10 bases. From germline, CDR1 is SGHAT and CDR2 FQNNGV. This CDR3 comprises 12 residues. Written as DNA, the CDR3 is TGTGCCAGCAGTCCCGAATATGGGGAGCTGTTTTTT. It yields the protein CASSPEYGELFF.

The V and J genes are TRBV5-1 and TRBJ2-1; either TRBD1 or TRBD2 may supply D (5 bases each). There are 14 residues in the CDR3. With 5 bases removed from V and 9 bases from J, the gap between germline ends came to 18 bases. Per germline, CDR1 SGHRS and CDR2 YFSETQ. CDR3 in amino acids: CASREGSSNLEQFF. The CDR3 region has the DNA TGCGCCAGCAGAGAGGGGTCCTCTAACCTTGAGCAGTTCTTC.

The chain employs TRBV6-6 and TRBJ2-5, with D perhaps TRBD1 (6 bases). The germline gives CDR1 MNHNY, CDR2 SVGAGI (reference sequence). Trimming cost V 5 bases and J 4 bases, with 14 bases left between them. This CDR3 comprises 14 residues. CDR3 coding DNA: TGTGCCAGCAGTATGCTTGGGGGCTCAGAGACCCAGTACTTC. It translates to CASSMLGGSETQYF.

This clone showed up just once. J is TRBJ1-5 and V is TRBV18, with D uncertain. V gave up 6 bases and J gave up 7 bases, with 22 bases separating them. Germline loops: CDR1 KGHSH, CDR2 LQKENI. This CDR3 is built from 16 residues. The CDR3 DNA follows: TGTGCCAGCTCTCCCGCCCTGTCCGACATCGGGCAGCCCCAGCATTTT. It is translated as CASSPALSDIGQPQHF.

The CDR3 nucleotides read TGTGCCACCAGTGATAGGGGGGCGCGCTATGGCTACACCTTC. The encoded protein is CATSDRGARYGYTF. V usage is TRBV24-1 and J usage is TRBJ1-2, with D perhaps TRBD1 (6 bases). CDR3 length: 14 residues. V lost 3 bases and J 4 bases, leaving 11 bases between the germline ends. Germline-derived CDR1 and CDR2 are KGHDR and SFDVKD.